This T cell receptor (beta chain) derives from a study of cytomegalovirus exposure and HLA in healthy donors. Study-wide results and caveats: A later analysis reportedly identified an Asian-associated ancestry cluster as carrying fewer N-insertions than the roughly 720-donor mean.

Notes on this clone: Antigen: not known.

PCR involved 60 Vbeta and 13 Jbeta primers. Profiling relied on immunoSEQ multiplex PCR, and the TCRdb table lists in-frame clones only, not all of them. This sample yields 130,000 or so clones, of which about 86% are seen a single time; 2.2% belongs to the top ten. V dropped 0 bases and J dropped 12; count of bases not matched to a gene: 5. Germline CDR1 LGHNA, CDR2 YSLEER. This CDR3 has 14 amino acids. The sequencing input was PBMCs. The clonotype comes from a woman aged 40 to 50 in good health and CMV-seronegative. The chain links TRBV4-3 to TRBJ1-6; 7 bases are shared with TRBD1. CDR3 region: CASSQESRQGPLHF. The CDR3 DNA reads TGCGCCAGCAGCCAAGAGAGCCGACAGGGACCCCTCCACTTT.